The rows below give T cell receptor beta chains drawn from one sample of a study of blood T cell repertoires in COVID-19. The assay was immunoSEQ multiplex PCR, and TCRdb's table has in-frame clones only and misses some. This table holds 20,000 or so clones, about 87% found once. Sequencing was carried out using PBMCs or T cells enriched from blood (not recorded which). These receptors originate from a woman in her twenties or thirties who had recovered from COVID-19. The CDR3 runs from the conserved cysteine through the conserved F or W.

V	CDR3
TRBV2	CASKVFGTDLYGYTF
TRBV6-5	CASSYVAGSNQPQHF
TRBV5-1	CASTKDTSNTGELFF
TRBV5-6	CASSLKGQGSYEQYF
TRBV6-5	CASSSGQGIHTEAFF
TRBV5-4	CASSATLTAGNTEAFF
TRBV14	CASSQPGPRGIYEQYF
TRBV24-1	CATSSRAGSNQPQHF
TRBV2	CASRAGTENEKLFF
TRBV9	CASTSATGDNEKLFF
TRBV12-5	CASGIQDTQYF
TRBV19	CASTPDNNYGYTF
TRBV30	CAWTKYSTDTQYF
TRBV28	CASSLTATEAFF
TRBV7-2	CASSPRTAYNSPLHF
TRBV30	CAWRPSGANGNTIYF
TRBV19	CASSGGLAGPYNEQFF
TRBV4-3	CASSQQGSTNEKLFF
TRBV14	CASSPPIGDRVRDRCYEQYF
TRBV3-1/TRBV3-2	CASSQAGTGNQPQHF
TRBV30	CAWRGARLTEAFF
TRBV15	CATSRDKGYGLRGYTF
TRBV28	CASKGGTNEQYF
TRBV5-1	CASSLAGATNYGYTF
TRBV7-2	CASSPEPWRRLNTEAFF
TRBV2	CASSELGRSSYNEQFF
TRBV27	CASSTTGTVTTDTQYF
TRBV12-3/TRBV12-4	CASSLVRFYGYTF
TRBV7-8	CASSWTGEWETQYF
TRBV4-2	CASSQGGGQGLSDRSSYNEQFF
TRBV10-3	CAISEPQGAGEQYF
TRBV2	CASSETGAYNYEQYF